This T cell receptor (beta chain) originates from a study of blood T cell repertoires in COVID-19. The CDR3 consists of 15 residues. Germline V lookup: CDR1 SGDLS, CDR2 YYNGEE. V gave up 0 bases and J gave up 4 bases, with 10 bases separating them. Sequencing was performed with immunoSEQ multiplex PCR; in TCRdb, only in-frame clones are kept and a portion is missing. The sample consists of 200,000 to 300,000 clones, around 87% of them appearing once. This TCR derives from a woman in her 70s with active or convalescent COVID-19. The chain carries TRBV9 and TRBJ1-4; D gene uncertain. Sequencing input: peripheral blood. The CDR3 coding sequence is TGTGCCAGCAGCGTAGTCGGCTCGGGTAATGAAAAACTGTTTTTT. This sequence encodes CASSVVGSGNEKLFF.